The source of this T cell receptor beta chain is a study of shared clonotypes between healthy human individuals. Overall study context: CD4 naive and memory got three plates each, CD8 naive two, CD8 memory one.

Findings of the study overall: Non-shared clonotypes had lower generation probabilities than clonotypes shared by all four sorted-subset donors. Larger estimated richness was generally seen in naive subsets than in memory subsets.

On this clone itself: Its antigen is currently unknown.

Measured with immunoSEQ multiplex PCR; TCRdb has only the in-frame clones, and not every one. There are roughly 2,300,000 clones in the sample; 80% to 95% occur only once, and about 0.41% lies in the top ten. Splitting of CD4+ cells produced CD45RA+ naive and CD45RA-negative memory subsets. The sequenced material came from naive CD4+ T cells from PBMCs. The subset is: CD45RA+ positively selected. The origin of this receptor is a man younger than 30 in good health. Some clones in this sample may be carry-over from other donors' samples.

CDR3 sequence: CASSFRSSGANVLTF. In DNA, the CDR3 is TGCGCCAGCAGCTTTCGGAGCTCTGGGGCCAACGTCCTGACTTTC. The chain has TRBV5-1 and TRBJ2-6; D is unclear. The V end was cut by 2 bases, the J end by 0 bases, with 6 bases between. The germline V gene encodes CDR1 SGHRS and CDR2 YFSETQ. The CDR3 covers 15 residues.